These 18 T cell receptor beta chains share one sample of origin, sequenced in a study of Graves' ophthalmopathy and Graves' hyperthyroidism. Transcripts of RNA were the source for amplifying TCR beta CDR3 regions. HTBI primers were used in a first-round RT-PCR, which preceded a second-round multiplex PCR. TCRdb ran MiXCR on the multiplex PCR reads and lists one entry per CDR3 protein. The data contain more than 1,000,000 distinct CDR3 sequences, about 38% of them singletons. Sequencing was carried out using peripheral blood or thyroid tissue (not recorded which). These receptors were taken from an adult man with Graves' hyperthyroidism.

This clonotype has more than one count but fewer than ten. This chain connects TRBV5-1 to TRBJ2-7; D unresolved. Trimming shortened V by 0 bases and J by 0 bases, and 10 bases separated the two germline ends. Germline CDR1 SGHRS, CDR2 YFSETQ. The CDR3 consists of 15 residues. Here the CDR3 reads CASSLGYLDSYEQYF. CDR3 sequence (DNA): TGCGCCAGCAGCTTGGGATACTTAGACTCCTACGAGCAGTACTTC.

Ten or more counts support this clonotype. This rearrangement joins TRBV29-1 to TRBJ1-1; TRBD1 matches 7 bases. CDR3 length: 12 amino acids. Trimming removed 1 base from V and 11 bases from J; junction bases left unmatched: 7. Per the germline V gene, CDR1 is SQVTM and CDR2 is ANQGSEA. CDR3 residues: CSVEGDSREAFF. CDR3 DNA: TGCAGCGTTGAAGGGGACAGTCGTGAGGCTTTCTTT.

This clonotype has a handful of counts. The rearrangement uses TRBV4-1 and TRBJ1-1, with TRBD1 identical over 8 bases. This CDR3 has 14 residues. The V gene's germline CDR1 is MGHRA and CDR2 YSYEKL. The trim removed 1 base at V and 7 bases at J, leaving 5 bases unmatched. The CDR3 DNA follows: TGCGCCAGCAGCCAAGTGGGACAGGCCAGTGAAGCTTTCTTT. This gives the protein CASSQVGQASEAFF.

This clonotype was picked up many times. DNA of the CDR3: TGTGCCAGTAGCTGGGGGAACAATCAGCCCCAGCATTTT. The encoded protein is CASSWGNNQPQHF. The chain employs TRBV19 and TRBJ1-5; TRBD1 might be the D (5 bases). Germline V gene data show CDR1 as LNHDA and CDR2 as SQIVND (reference sequence). Trimming took 6 bases from V and 3 from J, leaving 9 bases between them. This CDR3 region has 13 residues.

There are a few counts of this clonotype. One junction end does not reproduce the germline sequence, and a read error may be involved. The rearrangement uses TRBV9 and TRBJ2-2, with a possible D match to TRBD2 (6 bases). The germline V gene has CDR1 SGDLS and CDR2 YYNGEE. This CDR3 has 14 amino acids. The CDR3 loop is CASSGGPSTGGLFF. In DNA, the CDR3 is TGTGCCAGCAGCGGGGGACCGTCCACCGGGGGGCTGTTTTTT.

The table lists this clonotype with many counts. The chain is built from TRBV10-3 and TRBJ2-2; the match to TRBD1 covers 10 bases. In germline, CDR1 is ENHRY, CDR2 SYGVKD. Trimming at V came to 4 bases and at J to 6 bases, leaving 5 bases not matched to a gene. The CDR3 loop spans 15 amino acids. As DNA, the CDR3 is TGTGCCATCAGTGGGGACAGGGGCGTTTCCGGGGAGCTGTTTTTT. It specifies CAISGDRGVSGELFF.

This chain uses TRBV6-1 with TRBJ2-7; 10 positions match TRBD2. The trim removed 10 bases at V and 2 bases at J, leaving 5 bases unmatched. This CDR3 contains 13 residues. CDR1 and CDR2 from the germline V gene are MNHNS and SASEGT. The CDR3 protein is CATTLAGTYEQYF. The CDR3 nucleotides are TGTGCCACCACACTAGCGGGAACCTACGAGCAGTACTTC.

The chain recombines TRBV24-1 with TRBJ2-5; 7 bases align to TRBD2. In germline, CDR1 is KGHDR, CDR2 SFDVKD. J lost 9 bases, V lost 5 bases, and 8 bases had no gene match. The CDR3 loop spans 13 amino acids. The CDR3 is CATSVPGGQPQYF. The CDR3 DNA sequence: TGTGCCACCAGTGTCCCGGGAGGTCAGCCCCAGTACTTC.

The V call is TRBV29-1, the J call TRBJ1-5, with TRBD1 as a possible D gene (6 bases). This CDR3 is 13 amino acids long. V was shortened by 6 bases and J by 6 bases, with 15 bases between the two germline ends. Germline loops: CDR1 SQVTM, CDR2 ANQGSEA. The CDR3 sequence is CSVAGAGGQPQHF. DNA for the CDR3: TGCAGCGTGGCAGGGGCGGGGGGTCAGCCCCAGCATTTT.

This chain joins TRBV15 and TRBJ1-5; D might be TRBD1 (5 bases). The CDR3 covers 14 residues. The germline V and J ends were trimmed by 3 bases and 1 base, with 7 bases remaining between them. Germline lookup yields CDR1 LNHNV and CDR2 YYDKDF (reference sequence). The CDR3 loop reads CATSSEGSNQPQHF. CDR3 DNA: TGTGCCACCAGCAGTGAGGGGAGCAATCAGCCCCAGCATTTT.

In this sample, this clonotype turned up a few times. This sequence joins TRBV6-5 and TRBJ2-7, with 9 bases fitting TRBD1. Germline CDR1 and CDR2: MNHEY and SVGAGI. J was trimmed by 0 bases and V by 6 bases; bases with no gene match: 6. This CDR3 contains 15 residues. Here the CDR3 reads CASRMTGGASYEQYF. DNA for the CDR3: TGTGCCAGCAGAATGACAGGGGGTGCCTCCTACGAGCAGTACTTC.

This clonotype appeared a few times. This chain connects TRBV7-2 to TRBJ2-2; D is perhaps TRBD2 (6 bases). V was trimmed by 3 bases and J by 1 base, leaving 12 bases between them. Germline assignment: CDR1 SGHTA and CDR2 FQGNSA. CDR3 size: 16 residues. This chain's CDR3 is CASSLATGVNTGELFF. CDR3 DNA: TGTGCCAGCAGCTTGGCCACGGGGGTGAACACCGGGGAGCTGTTTTTT. Drawing the rest from reference TRBV7-2 and TRBJ2-2, the complete variable domain is GAGVSQSPSNKVTEKGKDVELRCDPISGHTALYWYRQSLGQGLEFLIYFQGNSAPDKSGLPSDRFSAERTGGSVSTLTIQRTQQEDSAVYLCASSLATGVNTGELFFGEGSRLTVL.

The table lists this clonotype with many counts. V usage is TRBV24-1 and J usage is TRBJ2-6; no clear D gene. Trimming took off 5 bases at V and 3 bases at J, with 7 bases between the two ends. This CDR3 has 14 amino acids. Germline CDR1 and CDR2: KGHDR and SFDVKD. The chain's CDR3 is CATSGHGGANVLTF. CDR3 coding DNA: TGTGCCACCAGTGGGCACGGTGGGGCCAACGTCCTGACTTTC.

This rearrangement joins TRBV20-1 to TRBJ2-5; D is unclear. The V end lost 4 bases, the J end lost 4 bases, and 16 bases lay between the germline ends. Germline assignment: CDR1 DFQATT and CDR2 SNEGSKA (reference sequence). The CDR3 is 14 residues long. The CDR3 coding sequence is TGCAGTGCTACATTCGCTGCTGGTGGAGAGACCCAGTACTTC. It yields the protein CSATFAAGGETQYF.

This clonotype was recorded at least ten times. V usage is TRBV7-3 and J usage is TRBJ1-2; no definite D call. V lost 2 bases, J lost 4 bases, and 8 bases lay in between. The CDR3 sequence is 13 residues long. Germline V gene data show CDR1 as SGHTA and CDR2 as FQGTGA. Written as DNA, the CDR3 is TGTGCCAGCAGCTTAGCGAGAAGCTATGGCTACACCTTC. It translates to CASSLARSYGYTF.

This clonotype showed up many times. CDR3 amino acids: CASNRQGEYGYTF. Here the CDR3 DNA reads TGCGCCAGCAACAGACAGGGGGAATATGGCTACACCTTC. This chain uses TRBV5-1 with TRBJ1-2; 9 nucleotides line up with TRBD1. V gave up 6 bases and J gave up 5 bases; unmatched junction bases: 5. CDR1 is SGHRS, CDR2 YFSETQ, per germline. The CDR3 spans 13 residues.

CDR3: CASSEALGPLYEQYF. For the CDR3, the DNA is TGTGCCAGCAGTGAAGCCCTGGGACCGCTATACGAGCAGTACTTC. V usage is TRBV25-1 and J usage is TRBJ2-7; D could derive from TRBD1 or TRBD2 (5 bases each). Trimming took off 2 bases at V and 4 bases at J, with 15 bases between the two ends. CDR1 is MGHDK, CDR2 SYGVNS, per germline. CDR3 size: 15 residues.

The V and J genes are TRBV5-6 and TRBJ2-5, with D maybe TRBD2 (7 bases). V was clipped by 4 bases and J by 4 bases, with 17 bases between them. The CDR3 sequence is 15 residues long. Germline V gene data show CDR1 as SGHDT and CDR2 as YYEEEE. The CDR3 nucleotides read TGTGCCAGCAGCCTCGGCTTGAGGGGGGGAGAGACCCAGTACTTC. Its translation: CASSLGLRGGETQYF.